These 25 T cell receptor beta chains share one sample of origin, sequenced in a study of T cell clones after liver transplantation. Libraries were prepared by immunoSEQ multiplex PCR; TCRdb keeps only in-frame clonotypes and omits some of them. The sample lists about 75,000 clones; roughly 84% were seen once. The sequenced sample was CD4+ T cells from blood, obtained roughly 50 months after liver transplant. These receptors were obtained from a human patient who received a liver transplant. These T cells may partly come from the graft donor.

The V gene is TRBV28, the J gene TRBJ1-4, with D unclear. This CDR3 contains 16 residues. Germline CDR1 MDHEN, CDR2 SYDVKM. Trimming took off 5 bases at V and 2 bases at J, with 15 bases between the two ends. The CDR3 DNA follows: TGTGCCAGCAGTGGGTGGGAGGGTAGGACTAATGAAAAACTGTTTTTT. Its protein product is CASSGWEGRTNEKLFF.

The gene calls are TRBV5-4 and TRBJ2-3; no reliable D call. CDR1 is SGHNT, CDR2 YYREEE, per germline (reference sequence). With 0 bases removed from V and 0 bases from J, the gap between germline ends came to 5 bases. This CDR3 has 14 residues. CDR3 amino acids: CASSLASSTDTQYF. CDR3 nucleotide sequence: TGTGCCAGCAGCTTGGCGTCTAGCACAGATACGCAGTATTTT.

The chain joins TRBV5-6 to TRBJ2-5, with TRBD2 matching over 11 bases. The CDR3 length is 17 residues. Germline loops: CDR1 SGHDT, CDR2 YYEEEE. V gave up 2 bases and J gave up 7 bases; unmatched junction bases: 13. This chain's CDR3 is CASSFGTTGTSGMTQYF. CDR3 nucleotides: TGTGCCAGCAGCTTCGGGACAACCGGGACTAGCGGAATGACCCAGTACTTC. The whole variable domain, remainder taken from reference TRBV5-6 and TRBJ2-5, is DAGVTQSPTHLIKTRGQQVTLRCSPKSGHDTVSWYQQALGQGPQFIFQYYEEEERQRGNFPDRFSGHQFPNYSSELNVNALLLGDSALYLCASSFGTTGTSGMTQYFGPGTRLLVL.

The V gene is TRBV28, the J gene TRBJ2-6; D perhaps matches TRBD2 (5 bases). CDR1 and CDR2 from the germline V gene are MDHEN and SYDVKM. The length of the CDR3 is 17 residues. Trimming removed 7 bases from V and 5 bases from J, with 21 bases in between. The CDR3 region is CASTPRGVALRANVLTF. The DNA for the CDR3 is TGTGCCAGCACCCCTCGGGGAGTTGCTCTGAGGGCCAACGTCCTGACTTTC.

The chain has TRBV5-1 and TRBJ1-1, with 10 positions matching TRBD1. V shed 3 bases and J 5 bases; nucleotides not matched to a gene: 4. The CDR3 sequence is 14 residues long. Germline V gene sequence: CDR1 SGHRS, CDR2 YFSETQ. The DNA for the CDR3 is TGCGCCAGCAGCTCGACAGGGGGCTGGACTGAAGCTTTCTTT. Amino acid sequence: CASSSTGGWTEAFF.

The chain carries TRBV6-6 and TRBJ1-5; no clear D gene. Germline loops: CDR1 MNHNY, CDR2 SVGAGI (reference sequence). The CDR3 extends over 12 amino acids. V was cut by 2 bases and J by 7 bases, with 6 bases left in between. The CDR3, as DNA: TGTGCCAGCAGTTACCCCACCCAGCCCCAGCATTTT. Translation: CASSYPTQPQHF.

DNA of the CDR3: TGTGCCAGCAGTTTGACGAGCGGGGGCAGGGGCCAAAACATTCAGTACTTC. This encodes CASSLTSGGRGQNIQYF. This rearrangement joins TRBV27 to TRBJ2-4, with TRBD2 identical over 8 bases. V lost 3 bases, J lost 5 bases, and 12 bases stayed unmatched. CDR1 is MNHEY, CDR2 SMNVEV, per germline (reference sequence). The CDR3 consists of 17 residues.

This sequence joins TRBV19 and TRBJ2-7; TRBD1 aligns across 7 bases. The CDR3 is made up of 14 amino acids. Looked up from germline, CDR1 is LNHDA and CDR2 is SQIVND (reference sequence). Trimming at V came to 8 bases and at J to 5 bases, leaving 12 bases not matched to a gene. CDR3 loop: CASGEAGGSDEQYF. CDR3 coding DNA: TGTGCCAGTGGAGAGGCAGGGGGAAGCGACGAGCAGTACTTC.

This clone is a singleton in its sample. The CDR3 sequence: CASSAGRITGNTIYF. The CDR3 DNA follows: TGTGCCAGCAGCGCCGGGCGGATAACTGGAAACACCATATATTTT. The chain links TRBV2 to TRBJ1-3; no clear D. Deletions cut 6 bases from V and 2 bases from J, with 14 bases between. CDR1 is SNHLY and CDR2 is FYNNEI in the germline V gene. This CDR3 comprises 15 residues. The whole variable domain, remainder taken from reference TRBV2 and TRBJ1-3, is EPEVTQTPSHQVTQMGQEVILRCVPISNHLYFYWYRQILGQKVEFLVSFYNNEISEKSEIFDDQFSVERPDGSNFTLKIRSTKLEDSAMYFCASSAGRITGNTIYFGEGSWLTVV.

V usage is TRBV6-1 and J usage is TRBJ2-3; D gene unclear. This CDR3 region has 15 residues. V shed 2 bases and J shed 3 bases, with 12 bases lying between them. CDR1 and CDR2 (germline): MNHNS, SASEGT. DNA for the CDR3: TGTGCCAGCAGTGAACGCAGAAAAGGTACAGATACGCAGTATTTT. This gives the protein CASSERRKGTDTQYF.

The J gene is TRBJ1-1, the V gene TRBV5-1, with a weak D call TRBD1 (5 bases). The CDR3 extends over 13 amino acids. The V end was cut by 7 bases, the J end by 0 bases, with 10 bases between. CDR1 is SGHRS, CDR2 YFSETQ, per germline. The CDR3 region is CASAGQVNTEAFF. The CDR3 coding sequence is TGCGCCAGCGCAGGACAAGTGAACACTGAAGCTTTCTTT.

The V and J genes are TRBV7-6 and TRBJ2-2; the match to TRBD2 covers 11 bases. The CDR3 consists of 19 residues. Germline V CDR1 and CDR2: SGHVS, FNYEAQ. V trimming: 2 bases; J trimming: 1 base; junction bases outside the gene matches: 9. The CDR3 protein is CASSLKPSTSGRNTGELFF. Here the CDR3 DNA reads TGTGCCAGCAGCTTAAAGCCCAGCACTAGCGGGAGGAACACCGGGGAGCTGTTTTTT.

The gene calls are TRBV19 and TRBJ1-1; 7 bases map to TRBD1. The CDR3 runs to 15 residues. Germline V gene lookup returns CDR1 LNHDA and CDR2 SQIVND (reference sequence). Unmatched junction bases numbered 13, after V lost 7 bases and J lost 5 bases. The CDR3 bases are TGTGCCAGTAACGACAAAAACAGGGGTATGACTGAAGCTTTCTTT. Translation: CASNDKNRGMTEAFF.

This chain joins TRBV19 and TRBJ1-5; D gene uncertain. V lost 2 bases to trimming and J lost 7 bases, with 12 bases between them. Per the germline V gene, CDR1 is LNHDA and CDR2 is SQIVND (reference sequence). The CDR3 runs 14 residues. The CDR3 nucleotides read TGTGCCAGTAGTATATCGCAGGTTAACCAGCCCCAGCATTTT. It translates to CASSISQVNQPQHF.

As to this clone: An end of the junction does not agree with germline; a read error may underlie this. This sequence joins TRBV19 and TRBJ1-6; D is ambiguous. Germline-derived CDR1 and CDR2 are LNHDA and SQIVND (reference sequence). The CDR3 is 15 amino acids. In DNA form, the CDR3 reads TGTGCCAGTAGTAGGGAGACGGATTATAATTCACCCCCCCACTTT. This encodes CASSRETDYNSPPHF.

In DNA form, the CDR3 reads TGTGCCAGCAGCCAAGGGTACAGGGAACGTCAGGAAAAACTGTTTTTT. Its protein is CASSQGYRERQEKLFF. The chain has TRBV4-2 and TRBJ1-4; TRBD1 might be the D (6 bases). The CDR3 runs to 16 residues. The germline V and J ends were trimmed by 1 base and 8 bases, with 17 bases remaining between them. Germline V lookup: CDR1 LGHNA, CDR2 YNFKEQ.

This clone was picked up a small number of times. This chain connects TRBV7-9 to TRBJ2-4, with 8 bases aligning to TRBD1. J was trimmed by 7 bases and V by 6 bases; bases with no gene match: 8. The CDR3 has 14 amino acids. Germline V CDR1 and CDR2: SEHNR, FQNEAQ (reference sequence). The CDR3 DNA sequence: TGTGCCAGCAGTTCCGACAGGGACAGGAACATTCAGTACTTC. Translating it yields CASSSDRDRNIQYF.

This chain joins TRBV15 and TRBJ2-5, with TRBD1 as a possible D gene (5 bases). Germline-derived CDR1 and CDR2 are LNHNV and YYDKDF (reference sequence). This CDR3 contains 13 residues. Trimming removed 3 bases at V and 4 bases at J, with 9 bases between. This CDR3 reads CATSRSGLETQYF. The CDR3 DNA reads as TGTGCCACCAGCAGGTCAGGGTTAGAGACCCAGTACTTC.

The J gene is TRBJ1-2, the V gene TRBV5-1; TRBD1 is a possible D gene (5 bases). CDR3 length: 15 amino acids. V lost 4 bases and J lost 7, with 20 bases in between. CDR1 and CDR2 from the germline V gene are SGHRS and YFSETQ. For the CDR3, the DNA is TGCGCCAGCAGCCCAGGTGGGACCGACACCGCTGGCTACACCTTC. This sequence encodes CASSPGGTDTAGYTF.

The chain uses TRBV2 and TRBJ1-2; D uncertain. Germline V gene sequence: CDR1 SNHLY, CDR2 FYNNEI. The V end lost 7 bases, the J end lost 0 bases, and 9 bases lay between the germline ends. The CDR3 contains 13 residues. In nucleotides, the CDR3 is TGTGCCAGCAAATCCGATCCTAACTATGGCTACACCTTC. Amino acid sequence: CASKSDPNYGYTF.

J is TRBJ2-2 and V is TRBV2; tentatively, D is TRBD1 or TRBD2 (5 bases each). With 2 bases removed from V and 6 bases from J, the gap between germline ends came to 7 bases. This CDR3 spans 13 amino acids. Germline V lookup: CDR1 SNHLY, CDR2 FYNNEI. CDR3 in DNA: TGTGCCAGCAGTGAATGGGGGTCCGGGGAGCTGTTTTTT. This codes for CASSEWGSGELFF.

This chain links TRBV14 with TRBJ2-1; TRBD1 matches 9 bases. Germline assignment: CDR1 SGHDN and CDR2 FVKESK. Trimming cost V 5 bases and J 7 bases; bases outside gene matches: 3. The CDR3 is 13 residues long. CDR3 DNA: TGTGCCAGCAGCAAGACAGGGGGGAATGAGCAGTTCTTC. Translation gives CASSKTGGNEQFF.

CDR3 in DNA: TGTGCCAGCAGTACAACATCAGGACGTGTATATGGCTACACCTTC. Protein: CASSTTSGRVYGYTF. This sequence joins TRBV2 and TRBJ1-2; D ambiguous. This CDR3 has 15 amino acids. The V gene lost 5 bases and the J gene lost 5 bases, with 18 bases spanning the gap. CDR1 is SNHLY and CDR2 is FYNNEI in the germline V gene.

The chain recombines TRBV4-3 with TRBJ1-4; D gene unclear. Germline values: CDR1 LGHNA, CDR2 YSLEER. Trimming pared 4 bases from V and 6 bases from J, leaving 9 bases between. The CDR3 length is 13 residues. The CDR3 coding sequence is TGCGCCAGCAGCCTAAAAACGCATGAAAAACTGTTTTTT. Translated, it gives CASSLKTHEKLFF.

The count of this clone is one. J is TRBJ2-5 and V is TRBV5-1, with 9 bases lining up with TRBD1. Germline loops: CDR1 SGHRS, CDR2 YFSETQ. The CDR3 sequence is 16 residues long. V shed 0 bases, J shed 1 base, and the junction held 4 bases outside the gene matches. CDR3 region: CASSLGQGVAQETQYF. DNA for the CDR3: TGCGCCAGCAGCTTGGGACAGGGGGTTGCCCAAGAGACCCAGTACTTC.